This TCR beta chain is drawn from a study of vaccination and CD4 T cells after COVID-19. In the study overall: Post-COVID draws came a median approximately 100 days after diagnosis (range 35 to 161).

Noted treatment: roughly 11-day PBMC culture with coronavirus spike peptide pools or control peptides (ViraFEST assay). Ahead of the COVID-19 pandemic (2011-2018), the CD4+ T cells of the unexposed donor were collected. ViraFEST stimulated the growth of antigen-specific T cells using peptide pools and subsequently profiled their TCRs by sequencing. After being plated at two million per well, PBMCs were cultured with 9.5 to 10 IU/ml IL-2 and approximately 9.6 ug/ml peptide pools. The Oncomine TCR Beta short-read assay sequenced DNA from cultured CD4+ T cells. Using the QIAamp micro DNA kit, genomic DNA was extracted from the CD4+ T cells that had been cultured. TCRdb itself ran the PCR reads through MiXCR, one entry per CDR3 protein. The repertoire holds some 11,000 distinct CDR3 sequences, about 29% seen once, with 15% to 20% in the top ten. Trimming stripped 7 bases from V and 0 bases from J, with 13 bases between. The CDR3 extends over 14 amino acids. Germline V gene sequence: CDR1 SGHRS, CDR2 YFSETQ.

This clonotype was counted only a few times. Its antigen is still unknown. The chain joins TRBV5-1 to TRBJ1-2; no reliable D call. The clonotype originates from a human donor in good health. The specimen sequenced was CD4+ T cells from blood, cultured in vitro. CDR3 residues: CASLVESPNYGYTF. The CDR3 DNA reads TGCGCCAGCCTCGTGGAGAGCCCTAACTATGGCTACACCTTC.